This passage covers 2 T cell receptor beta chains from one sample sequenced in a study of T cell changes during pregnancy in multiple sclerosis. The method was immunoSEQ multiplex PCR; TCRdb's version includes in-frame clones alone and lacks a portion of them. This sample yields roughly 70,000 clones, of which less than 95% are seen a single time; approximately 1.5% belongs to the top ten. This material consisted of peripheral blood, taken in the third trimester of pregnancy. The source of these receptors is a female donor with multiple sclerosis, enrolled in a pregnancy study.

The chain employs TRBV18 and TRBJ1-1; 7 bases match TRBD1. Germline V gene sequence: CDR1 KGHSH, CDR2 LQKENI. CDR3 length equals 17 residues. V was clipped by 1 base and J by 1 base; unmatched bases: 9. In DNA form, the CDR3 reads TGTGCCAGCTCACCACTCGGCGGCAGGGGGAAGAACACTGAAGCTTTCTTT. Residues: CASSPLGGRGKNTEAFF.

This chain connects TRBV29-1 to TRBJ1-5; TRBD1 matches 8 bases. The trim removed 6 bases at V and 4 bases at J, leaving 11 bases unmatched. Germline assignment: CDR1 SQVTM and CDR2 ANQGSEA. CDR3 size: 15 residues. The DNA of the CDR3 is TGCAGCGTCACCACCGGGACAGGTCTTAATCAGCCCCAGCATTTT. It specifies CSVTTGTGLNQPQHF.